This TCR beta chain emerged from a study of cytomegalovirus exposure and HLA in healthy donors. Study as a whole: Earlier, 200 million or so T cells were analyzed, and around 100 million unique TCR beta sequences were found among them.

A multiplex PCR was run with 60 Vbeta primers and 13 Jbeta primers. Repertoires were generated with immunoSEQ multiplex PCR, while TCRdb's copy carries only in-frame clones and drops some. The sample includes about 150,000 clones, over 65% of them seen just once. Points on this clone: Its antigen remains unidentified.

General study results and limits: Testing in vitro showed a few CMV-associated chains specific for CMV antigens. Differences between HLA loci emerged in a later analysis of TCR association rates, with DRB1 most and HLA-C fewest. Within a later analysis, the majority of CMV-associated TCR beta chains appeared HLA-restricted.

This CDR3 is 14 amino acids long. The V gene's germline CDR1 is SGHRS and CDR2 YFSETQ. With 2 bases removed from V and 5 bases from J, the gap between germline ends came to 10 bases. The source is a man aged 25 to 40 in good health and CMV-seronegative. The specimen sequenced was PBMCs. This rearrangement joins TRBV5-1 to TRBJ1-4; D is ambiguous. CDR3 in amino acids: CASSLESLNEKLFF. The CDR3 DNA sequence: TGCGCCAGCAGCTTAGAAAGCCTGAATGAAAAACTGTTTTTT.